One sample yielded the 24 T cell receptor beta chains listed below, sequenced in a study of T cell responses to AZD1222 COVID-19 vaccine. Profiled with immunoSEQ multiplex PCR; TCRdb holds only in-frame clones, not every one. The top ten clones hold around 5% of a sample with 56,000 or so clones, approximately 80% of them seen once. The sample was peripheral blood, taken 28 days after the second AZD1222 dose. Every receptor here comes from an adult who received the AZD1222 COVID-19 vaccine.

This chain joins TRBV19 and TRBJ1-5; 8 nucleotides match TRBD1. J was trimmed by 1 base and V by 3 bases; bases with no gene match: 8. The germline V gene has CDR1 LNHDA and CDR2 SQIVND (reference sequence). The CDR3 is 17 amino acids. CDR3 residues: CASSIGVGQGSNQPQHF. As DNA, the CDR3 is TGTGCCAGTAGTATTGGCGTAGGACAGGGCAGCAATCAGCCCCAGCATTTT.

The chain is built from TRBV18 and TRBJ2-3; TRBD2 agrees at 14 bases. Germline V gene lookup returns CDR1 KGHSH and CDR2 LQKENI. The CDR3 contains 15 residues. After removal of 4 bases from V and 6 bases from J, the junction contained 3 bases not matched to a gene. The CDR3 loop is CASSRTSGGQDTQYF. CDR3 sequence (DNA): TGTGCCAGCTCACGGACTAGCGGGGGGCAGGATACGCAGTATTTT.

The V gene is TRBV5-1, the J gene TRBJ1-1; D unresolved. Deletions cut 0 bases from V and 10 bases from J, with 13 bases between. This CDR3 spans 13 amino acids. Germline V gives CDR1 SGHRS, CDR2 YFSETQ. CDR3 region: CASSLVAGNVAFF. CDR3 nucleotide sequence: TGCGCCAGCAGCTTGGTTGCGGGGAACGTAGCTTTCTTT.

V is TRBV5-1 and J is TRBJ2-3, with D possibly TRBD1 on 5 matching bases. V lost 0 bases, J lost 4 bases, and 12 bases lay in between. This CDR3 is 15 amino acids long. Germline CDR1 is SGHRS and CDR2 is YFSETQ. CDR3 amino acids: CASSLDQTEADTQYF. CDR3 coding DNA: TGCGCCAGCAGCTTGGACCAGACAGAGGCAGATACGCAGTATTTT.

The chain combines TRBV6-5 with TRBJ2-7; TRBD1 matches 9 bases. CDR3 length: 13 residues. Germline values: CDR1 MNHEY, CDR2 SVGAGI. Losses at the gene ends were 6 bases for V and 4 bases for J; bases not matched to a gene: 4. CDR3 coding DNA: TGTGCCAGCAGACCGGGACAGGGTTACGAGCAGTACTTC. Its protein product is CASRPGQGYEQYF.

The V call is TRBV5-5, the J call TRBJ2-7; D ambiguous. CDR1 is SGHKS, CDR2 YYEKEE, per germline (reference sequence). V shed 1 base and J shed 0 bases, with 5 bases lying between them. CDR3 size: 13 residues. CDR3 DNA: TGTGCCAGCAGCTTGTCTGTCTCCTACGAGCAGTACGTC. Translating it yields CASSLSVSYEQYV.

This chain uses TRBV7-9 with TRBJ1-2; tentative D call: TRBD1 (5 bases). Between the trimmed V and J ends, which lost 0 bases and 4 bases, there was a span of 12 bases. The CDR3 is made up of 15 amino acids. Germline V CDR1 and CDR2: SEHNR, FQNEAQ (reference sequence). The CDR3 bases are TGTGCCAGCAGCTTAGCTAGAGGGGAGGTCTATGGCTACACCTTC. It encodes CASSLARGEVYGYTF.

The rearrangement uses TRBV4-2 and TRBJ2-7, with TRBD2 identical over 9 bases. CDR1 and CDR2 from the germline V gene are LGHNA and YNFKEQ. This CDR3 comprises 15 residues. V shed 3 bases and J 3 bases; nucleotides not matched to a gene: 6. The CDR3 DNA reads TGTGCCAGCAGCCATACCGGGACTAGCAACTACGAGCAGTACTTC. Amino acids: CASSHTGTSNYEQYF.

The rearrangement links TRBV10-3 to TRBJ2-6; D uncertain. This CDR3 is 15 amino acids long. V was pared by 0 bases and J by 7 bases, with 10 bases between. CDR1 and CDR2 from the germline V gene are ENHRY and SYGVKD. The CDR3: CAISESGFGANVLTF. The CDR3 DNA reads TGTGCCATCAGTGAGTCCGGTTTTGGTGCCAACGTCCTGACTTTC.

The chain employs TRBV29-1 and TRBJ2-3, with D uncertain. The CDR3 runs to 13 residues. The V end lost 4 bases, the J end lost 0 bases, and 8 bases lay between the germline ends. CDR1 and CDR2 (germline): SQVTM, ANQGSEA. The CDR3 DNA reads TGCAGCGTTGTCCAGACTAGCACAGATACGCAGTATTTT. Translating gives CSVVQTSTDTQYF.

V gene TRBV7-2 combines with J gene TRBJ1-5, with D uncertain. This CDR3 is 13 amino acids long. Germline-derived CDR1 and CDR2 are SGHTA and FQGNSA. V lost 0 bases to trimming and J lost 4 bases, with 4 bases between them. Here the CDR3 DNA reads TGTGCCAGCAGCTTAGCCGAAAATCAGCCCCAGCATTTT. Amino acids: CASSLAENQPQHF.

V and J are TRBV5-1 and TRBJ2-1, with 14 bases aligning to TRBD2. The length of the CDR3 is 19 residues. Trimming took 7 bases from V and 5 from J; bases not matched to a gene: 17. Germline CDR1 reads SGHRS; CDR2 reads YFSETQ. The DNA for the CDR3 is TGCGCCAGCCTTACGGGACTAGCGGGAGAAAGGTGGAGGAACAATGAGCAGTTCTTC. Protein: CASLTGLAGERWRNNEQFF.

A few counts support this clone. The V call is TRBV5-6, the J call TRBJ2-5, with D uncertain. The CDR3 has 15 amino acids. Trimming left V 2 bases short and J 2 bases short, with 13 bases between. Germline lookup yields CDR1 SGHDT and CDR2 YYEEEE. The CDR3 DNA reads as TGTGCCAGCAGCTTCTTCATCGGGTCACAAGAGACCCAGTACTTC. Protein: CASSFFIGSQETQYF.

The CDR3 DNA is TGTGCCAGCAGTTACCAAGACAGGGCGGCAGATACGCAGTATTTT. This gives the protein CASSYQDRAADTQYF. The rearrangement links TRBV6-5 to TRBJ2-3, with TRBD1 matching 7 bases. V was clipped by 2 bases and J by 4 bases; unmatched bases: 6. The germline CDR1 and CDR2 sequences are MNHEY and SVGAGI. The CDR3 runs 15 residues.

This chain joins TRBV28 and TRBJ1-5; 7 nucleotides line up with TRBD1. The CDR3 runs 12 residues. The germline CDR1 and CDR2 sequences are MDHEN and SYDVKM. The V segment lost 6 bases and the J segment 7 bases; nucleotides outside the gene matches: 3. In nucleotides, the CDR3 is TGTGCCAGCAGGACAGGGACCCAGCCCCAGCATTTT. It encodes CASRTGTQPQHF.

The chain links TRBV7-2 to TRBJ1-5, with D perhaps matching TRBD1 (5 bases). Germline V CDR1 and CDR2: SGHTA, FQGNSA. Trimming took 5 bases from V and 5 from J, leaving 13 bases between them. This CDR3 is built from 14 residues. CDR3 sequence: CASSPPGGYQPQHF. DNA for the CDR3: TGTGCCAGCAGCCCCCCGGGGGGATATCAGCCCCAGCATTTT.

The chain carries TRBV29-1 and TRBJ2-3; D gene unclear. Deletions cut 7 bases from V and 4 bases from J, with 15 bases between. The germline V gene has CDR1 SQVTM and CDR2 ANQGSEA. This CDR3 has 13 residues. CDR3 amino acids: CSARKSFADTQYF. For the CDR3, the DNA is TGCAGCGCCCGGAAGAGCTTCGCAGATACGCAGTATTTT.

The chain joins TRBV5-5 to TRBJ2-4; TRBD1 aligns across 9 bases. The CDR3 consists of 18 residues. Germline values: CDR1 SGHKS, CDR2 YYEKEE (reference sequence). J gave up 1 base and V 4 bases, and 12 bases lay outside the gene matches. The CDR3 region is CASSPLLRDRVAKNIQYF. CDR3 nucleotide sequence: TGTGCCAGCAGCCCTCTACTCCGGGACAGGGTCGCCAAAAACATTCAGTACTTC.

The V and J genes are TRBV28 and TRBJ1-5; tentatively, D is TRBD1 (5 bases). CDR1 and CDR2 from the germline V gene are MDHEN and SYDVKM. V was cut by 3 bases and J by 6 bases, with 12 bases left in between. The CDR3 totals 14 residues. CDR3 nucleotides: TGTGCCAGCAGTTTTGGGGGATTCAGTCAGCCCCAGCATTTT. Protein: CASSFGGFSQPQHF.

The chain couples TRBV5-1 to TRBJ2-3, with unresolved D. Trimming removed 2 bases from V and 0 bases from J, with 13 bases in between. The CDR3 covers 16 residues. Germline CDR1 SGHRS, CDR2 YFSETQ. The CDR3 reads CASSFSGEMSTDTQYF. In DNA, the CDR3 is TGCGCCAGCAGCTTTTCTGGGGAAATGAGCACAGATACGCAGTATTTT.

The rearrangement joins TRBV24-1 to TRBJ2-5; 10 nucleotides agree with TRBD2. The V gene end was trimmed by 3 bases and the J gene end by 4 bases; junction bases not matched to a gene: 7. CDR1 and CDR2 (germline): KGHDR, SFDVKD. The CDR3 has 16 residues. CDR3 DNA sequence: TGTGCCACCAGTGATCCTCTAGCGGGGGCTTCAGAGACCCAGTACTTC. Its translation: CATSDPLAGASETQYF.

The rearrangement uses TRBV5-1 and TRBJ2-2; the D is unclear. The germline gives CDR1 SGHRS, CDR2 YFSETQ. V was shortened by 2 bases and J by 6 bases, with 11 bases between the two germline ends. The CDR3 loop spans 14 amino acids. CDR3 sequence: CASSFFLGSGELFF. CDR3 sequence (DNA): TGCGCCAGCAGCTTCTTTCTAGGCTCCGGGGAGCTGTTTTTT.

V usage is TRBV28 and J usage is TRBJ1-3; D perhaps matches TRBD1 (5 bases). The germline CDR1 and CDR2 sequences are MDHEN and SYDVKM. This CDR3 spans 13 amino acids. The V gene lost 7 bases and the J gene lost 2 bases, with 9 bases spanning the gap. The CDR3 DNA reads TGTGCCAGCAACCGGGGGACTGGAAACACCATATATTTT. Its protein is CASNRGTGNTIYF.

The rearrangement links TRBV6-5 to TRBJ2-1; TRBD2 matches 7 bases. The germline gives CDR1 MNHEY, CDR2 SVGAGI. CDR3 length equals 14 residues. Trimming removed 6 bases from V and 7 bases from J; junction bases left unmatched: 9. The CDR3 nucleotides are TGTGCCAGCAGCCGGGGGGACGGGAGGAATGAGCAGTTCTTC. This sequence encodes CASSRGDGRNEQFF.